These 30 T cell receptor delta chains were sequenced from one sample in a study of gamma-delta T cells after stem cell transplantation. TCRdb used CATT to re-call clones from the RT-PCR reads. The repertoire consists of thousands of delta-chain clones, with approximately 16% occurring once and the leading ten covering around 4.9%. Sequences were obtained from gamma-delta T cells. These TCRs come from a human donor. It is not recorded whose cells these are; they may come from a transplant donor.

This chain uses TRDV2 with TRDJ3, with 7 bases aligning to TRDD3. Germline CDR1 is GEAIGNYY and CDR2 is EKD. Losses at the gene ends were 0 bases for V and 0 bases for J; bases not matched to a gene: 10. This CDR3 region has 20 residues. CDR3 residues: CACDTGSLGGSSWDTRQMFF. In DNA, the CDR3 is TGTGCCTGTGACACCGGATCGCTGGGGGGTAGCTCCTGGGACACCCGACAGATGTTTTTC.

The chain uses TRDV1 and TRDJ1; 11 bases agree with TRDD3. This CDR3 contains 22 residues. V was pared by 0 bases and J by 3 bases, with 21 bases of the junction left unmatched. Germline CDR1 is TSWWSYY and CDR2 is QGS. The CDR3 is CALGELRTPSRTGGYLPDKLIF. For the CDR3, the DNA is TGTGCTCTTGGGGAACTAAGGACCCCTTCCCGTACTGGGGGATATCTGCCCGATAAACTCATCTTT.

This clone was recorded a few times. The gene calls are TRDV1 and TRDJ1; D gene ambiguous. Trimming removed 3 bases at V and 3 bases at J, with 8 bases between. This CDR3 comprises 13 residues. Germline V gene data show CDR1 as TSWWSYY and CDR2 as QGS. This chain's CDR3 is CALGEFASDKLIF. The CDR3 coding sequence is TGTGCTCTTGGGGAGTTCGCGTCCGATAAACTCATCTTT.

No V gene was called here, but the J gene is TRDJ1; TRDD3 is the table's D call and was not checked against the DNA. The length of the CDR3 is 13 residues. CDR3 protein: CARETRGTDKLIF. DNA of the CDR3: TGTGCTCGTGAGACTAGGGGGACCGATAAACTCATCTTT.

With regard to this clone: The same CDR3 can be traced to other DNA sequences in this sample. The chain is built from TRDV1 and TRDJ1; D gene ambiguous. The CDR3 spans 13 residues. Germline V gene sequence: CDR1 TSWWSYY, CDR2 QGS. The V gene lost 8 bases and the J gene lost 3 bases, with 13 bases spanning the gap. CDR3 bases: TGTGCTCTTAGCCAGGGACGTCCCGATAAACTCATCTTT. Amino acids: CALSQGRPDKLIF.

This clone has more than one count but fewer than ten. The chain combines TRDV1 with TRDJ1; D not resolved. The CDR3 has 16 residues. Germline V gives CDR1 TSWWSYY, CDR2 QGS. Trimming stripped 4 bases from V and 4 bases from J, with 19 bases between. The CDR3 loop reads CALGGPSKMSHDKLIF. CDR3 sequence (DNA): TGTGCTCTTGGGGGGCCGTCGAAGATGAGCCACGATAAACTCATCTTT.

The rearrangement uses TRDV3 and TRDJ1; no clear D gene. The J gene is absent in TCRdb and was assigned here via DNA matching to germline. The CDR3 has 13 residues. Between the trimmed V and J ends, which lost 0 bases and 5 bases, there was a span of 13 bases. Germline-derived CDR1 and CDR2 are TVYSNPD and GDNSRS (reference sequence). The CDR3 nucleotides are TGTGCCTTTAGAGGAGCCACCACGGATAAACTCATCTTT. Translation: CAFRGATTDKLIF.

J is TRDJ1 and V is TRDV3, with a possible D match to TRDD2 (5 bases). The J gene was not available in TCRdb and was assigned here by matching the DNA to germline segments. The CDR3 loop spans 16 amino acids. CDR1 and CDR2 (germline): TVYSNPD, GDNSRS (reference sequence). With 4 bases removed from V and 1 base from J, the gap between germline ends came to 22 bases. This CDR3 is CASFLHTEMSTDKLIF. CDR3 DNA sequence: TGTGCCTCTTTCCTCCATACTGAGATGTCCACCGATAAACTCATCTTT.

This clone was seen a handful of times. The chain joins TRDV1 to TRDJ1, with a possible D match to TRDD3 (6 bases). The CDR3 contains 19 residues. V was cut by 0 bases and J by 0 bases, with 20 bases left in between. The germline V gene encodes CDR1 TSWWSYY and CDR2 QGS. For the CDR3, the DNA is TGTGCTCTTGGGGAACTAGTTTTGGCCGACCTGGGGTACACCGATAAACTCATCTTT. Amino acid sequence: CALGELVLADLGYTDKLIF.

Points on this clone: TCRdb's protein and the translated DNA diverge at residue 3; the protein reported here is the translation of the DNA. This chain links TRDV3 with TRDJ1, with TRDD3 matching over 9 bases. Per germline, CDR1 TVYSNPD and CDR2 GDNSRS (reference sequence). With 4 bases clipped from V and 0 bases from J, the junction kept 15 bases outside the gene matches. CDR3 size: 17 residues. This CDR3 reads CASTLRTGGQYTDKLIF. Written as DNA, the CDR3 is TGTGCCTCTACACTACGGACTGGGGGACAGTACACCGATAAACTCATCTTT. The full variable domain, its missing parts supplied by reference TRDV3 and TRDJ1, is CDKVTQSSPDQTVASGSEVVLLCTYDTVYSNPDLFWYRIRPDYSFQFVFYGDNSRSEGADFTQGRFSVKHILTQKAFHLVISPVRTEDSATYYCASTLRTGGQYTDKLIFGKGTRVTVEP.

This clone showed up just a few times. The V call is TRDV3, the J call TRDJ1, with 7 bases lining up with TRDD2. In the absence of a J gene in TCRdb, the DNA was matched to germline to assign it here. Germline values: CDR1 TVYSNPD, CDR2 GDNSRS (reference sequence). This CDR3 is 21 amino acids long. CDR3 protein: CAAVEGLPSFTTKTRTDKLIF. The CDR3 region has the DNA TGTGCGGCGGTTGAAGGCCTTCCTTCATTCACTACTAAGACTCGCACCGATAAACTCATCTTT.

J is TRDJ3 and V is TRDV2; weak D call: TRDD3 (6 bases). Per the germline V gene, CDR1 is GEAIGNYY and CDR2 is EKD. The V gene lost 0 bases and the J gene lost 22 bases, with 27 bases spanning the gap. The CDR3 loop spans 16 amino acids. CDR3 DNA: TGTGCCTGTGACACCGGGGTGAACTGGGACACCCTCCATATTTTTTTC. Translating it yields CACDTGVNWDTLHIFF.

V usage is TRDV1 and J usage is TRDJ1, with 11 bases aligning to TRDD3. The germline V gene has CDR1 TSWWSYY and CDR2 QGS. The CDR3 totals 23 residues. The V gene end was trimmed by 0 bases and the J gene end by 0 bases; junction bases not matched to a gene: 21. The CDR3 coding sequence is TGTGCTCTTGGGGAACTAGGGCTAAGTCGATGGGGGATACGCCCTCAGTACACCGATAAACTCATCTTT. As protein: CALGELGLSRWGIRPQYTDKLIF.

This clone ranks as large (0.1 to 1%). The CDR3 loop is CACDVGRNTDKLIF. The CDR3, as DNA: TGTGCCTGTGACGTGGGTAGAAACACCGATAAACTCATCTTT. V gene TRDV2 combines with J gene TRDJ1, with D unresolved. CDR3 size: 14 residues. The V gene's germline CDR1 is GEAIGNYY and CDR2 EKD. Trimming removed 3 bases at V and 0 bases at J, with 10 bases between.

The V and J genes are TRDV1 and TRDJ2, with 12 bases aligning to TRDD3. Germline trimming cut 0 bases from V and 0 bases from J; bases unmatched to any gene: 14. The CDR3 consists of 22 residues. Germline V gene lookup returns CDR1 TSWWSYY and CDR2 QGS. The CDR3 region has the DNA TGTGCTCTTGGGGAACTCCGTACTGGGGGATACTGGAGGATGGCTTTGACAGCACAACTCTTCTTT. It specifies CALGELRTGGYWRMALTAQLFF.

This clone was observed a few times. The genes are TRDV2 and TRDJ2; TRDD3 matches 8 bases. Losses at the gene ends were 3 bases for V and 0 bases for J; bases not matched to a gene: 8. Germline V gene data show CDR1 as GEAIGNYY and CDR2 as EKD. The CDR3 spans 17 residues. The CDR3: CACDLLGARALTAQLFF. The CDR3 region has the DNA TGTGCCTGTGACCTACTGGGGGCCCGAGCTTTGACAGCACAACTCTTCTTT.

Remarks on this clone: Being one base from a much bigger clone, this may be a read error. The chain couples TRDV2 to TRDJ1; 9 bases line up with TRDD3. The V and J ends lost 2 bases and 3 bases, in that order; junction bases with no gene match: 3. The V gene's germline CDR1 is GEAIGNYY and CDR2 EKD. The CDR3 extends over 14 amino acids. For the CDR3, the DNA is TGTGCCTGTGACATACTGGGGGACGCCGATAAACTCATCTTT. Its translation is CACDILGDADKLIF.

This clone has only one observation. Possible read error: a much larger clone is one base away. The J gene is TRDJ3, while no V gene call was made; TRDD3, the table's D call, lacks a check against the DNA. The CDR3 runs to 19 residues. The CDR3 DNA sequence: TGTGCCTGTGACACCGTACTGGGGGAGAGCTCCTTGGACACCCGACAGATGTTTTTC. Translation gives CACDTVLGESSLDTRQMFF.

This clone was observed a handful of times. The same CDR3 also results from other DNA sequences found in this sample. V usage is TRDV1 and J usage is TRDJ3; D is ambiguous. The CDR3 runs 18 residues. Germline V gene data show CDR1 as TSWWSYY and CDR2 as QGS. Deletions cut 2 bases from V and 0 bases from J, with 11 bases between. Here the CDR3 DNA reads TGTGCTCTTGGGGAAGGGTACGCCAGCTCCTGGGACACCCGACAGATGTTTTTC. It specifies CALGEGYASSWDTRQMFF.

This clone turned up a few times. The rearrangement joins TRDV3 to TRDJ3; 9 bases agree with TRDD3. With V trimmed by 2 bases and J by 0 bases, 23 bases remained unmatched. Germline lookup yields CDR1 TVYSNPD and CDR2 GDNSRS (reference sequence). This CDR3 is 23 amino acids long. In DNA, the CDR3 is TGTGCCTTTTGTAGCAGCGGCCTCCCGGGGATACGCGTTAGCTCCTGGGACACCCGACAGATGTTTTTC. Protein: CAFCSSGLPGIRVSSWDTRQMFF.

V is TRDV1 and J is TRDJ1; tentatively, D is TRDD3 (6 bases). TCRdb records no J gene; here it was assigned by comparing the DNA to germline. The CDR3 is 22 residues long. Germline loops: CDR1 TSWWSYY, CDR2 QGS. The ends were cut back, 4 bases at V and 0 bases at J, with 33 bases in the middle. CDR3 region: CALGAVTLTTGIVVKYTDKLIF. The CDR3 nucleotides read TGTGCTCTTGGGGCCGTTACGCTGACGACGGGGATTGTGGTGAAATACACCGATAAACTCATCTTT.

This clone occurred a few times. V gene TRDV3 combines with J gene TRDJ1, with TRDD3 identical over 8 bases. The J gene is not listed in TCRdb, so it was assigned here from a DNA match to germline. V gave up 4 bases and J gave up 1 base; unmatched junction bases: 20. Germline CDR1 TVYSNPD, CDR2 GDNSRS (reference sequence). This CDR3 contains 18 residues. The CDR3 region is CACDSSNWGSRGTDKLIF. The CDR3 DNA is TGTGCCTGCGACAGCAGTAACTGGGGGTCCCGAGGCACCGATAAACTCATCTTT.

This clone was detected once. One end of the junction fails to match germline, which may point to a read error. The CDR3 is CAIGGSTVRGPSGTDKLIF. CDR3 DNA: TGTGCTATTGGGGGCTCTACTGTACGGGGGCCCTCGGGCACCGATAAACTCATCTTT. The chain combines TRDV1 with TRDJ1; weak D call: TRDD3 (6 bases). The J gene, missing from TCRdb, was assigned here through DNA to germline matching. The CDR3 runs to 19 residues. Germline CDR1 reads TSWWSYY; CDR2 reads QGS.

This clone was observed a handful of times. The chain recombines TRDV1 with TRDJ1; 13 bases fit TRDD3. V lost 2 bases to trimming and J lost 0 bases; unmatched junction nucleotides: 21. Per germline, CDR1 TSWWSYY and CDR2 QGS. The CDR3 totals 23 residues. CDR3 coding DNA: TGTGCTCTTGGGGAAAGTTGGCGTTCCTACCCGTACTGGGGGATACGGAACACCGATAAACTCATCTTT. The encoded protein is CALGESWRSYPYWGIRNTDKLIF.

The chain combines TRDV1 with TRDJ1; maybe TRDD3 (6 bases). The CDR3 consists of 18 residues. CDR1 and CDR2 from the germline V gene are TSWWSYY and QGS. The V end lost 4 bases, the J end lost 0 bases, and 21 bases lay between the germline ends. The CDR3 protein is CALGGDLRRGSYTDKLIF. The CDR3 DNA sequence: TGTGCTCTTGGGGGCGACCTACGACGGGGATCCTACACCGATAAACTCATCTTT.

CDR3: CALGELKNVLGDTLVADKLIF. DNA for the CDR3: TGTGCTCTTGGGGAACTGAAGAACGTTCTGGGGGATACTCTGGTAGCGGATAAACTCATCTTT. V and J are TRDV1 and TRDJ1; 11 bases map to TRDD3. The J gene, not given by TCRdb, was assigned here from a germline match of the nucleotide sequence. The CDR3 has 21 amino acids. The germline CDR1 and CDR2 sequences are TSWWSYY and QGS. The J segment lost 5 bases and the V segment lost 0 bases, leaving 20 bases of the junction unmatched.

This clone was recorded a few times. Other DNA sequences of this sample code for an identical CDR3. The chain combines TRDV1 with TRDJ1; no clear D gene. The V gene lost 2 bases and the J gene lost 1 base, with 14 bases spanning the gap. In germline, CDR1 is TSWWSYY, CDR2 QGS. The CDR3 loop spans 16 amino acids. Here the CDR3 DNA reads TGTGCTCTTGGGGAAAGTACGGGCCGGGCCACCGATAAACTCATCTTT. This codes for CALGESTGRATDKLIF.

This clone appeared a few times. This sequence joins TRDV1 and TRDJ1; 9 bases agree with TRDD3. This CDR3 is 18 amino acids long. The V segment lost 0 bases and the J segment 0 bases; nucleotides outside the gene matches: 8. Germline lookup yields CDR1 TSWWSYY and CDR2 QGS. The CDR3 protein is CALGELGDTPKYTDKLIF. CDR3 in DNA: TGTGCTCTTGGGGAACTGGGGGATACTCCCAAGTACACCGATAAACTCATCTTT.

There are a few counts of this clone. The chain is built from TRDV1 and TRDJ3; 7 nucleotides match TRDD2. CDR3 length: 21 residues. Germline CDR1 and CDR2: TSWWSYY and QGS. After removal of 3 bases from V and 1 base from J, the junction contained 15 bases not matched to a gene. CDR3 nucleotides: TGTGCTCTTGGGGAGTTCCTACGCCCTGTACTGGAGTCCTGGGACACCCGACAGATGTTTTTC. The encoded protein is CALGEFLRPVLESWDTRQMFF.

The sample holds a few counts of this clone. The sample carries other DNA sequences with the same CDR3. The rearrangement links TRDV3 to TRDJ1, with D possibly TRDD2 on 6 matching bases. This CDR3 has 20 amino acids. V was pared by 4 bases and J by 0 bases, with 33 bases between. Germline-derived CDR1 and CDR2 are TVYSNPD and GDNSRS (reference sequence). The CDR3 is CASASSYGDSGLDYTDKLIF. The CDR3, as DNA: TGTGCCTCCGCATCGTCCTACGGAGATTCTGGGCTAGACTACACCGATAAACTCATCTTT.